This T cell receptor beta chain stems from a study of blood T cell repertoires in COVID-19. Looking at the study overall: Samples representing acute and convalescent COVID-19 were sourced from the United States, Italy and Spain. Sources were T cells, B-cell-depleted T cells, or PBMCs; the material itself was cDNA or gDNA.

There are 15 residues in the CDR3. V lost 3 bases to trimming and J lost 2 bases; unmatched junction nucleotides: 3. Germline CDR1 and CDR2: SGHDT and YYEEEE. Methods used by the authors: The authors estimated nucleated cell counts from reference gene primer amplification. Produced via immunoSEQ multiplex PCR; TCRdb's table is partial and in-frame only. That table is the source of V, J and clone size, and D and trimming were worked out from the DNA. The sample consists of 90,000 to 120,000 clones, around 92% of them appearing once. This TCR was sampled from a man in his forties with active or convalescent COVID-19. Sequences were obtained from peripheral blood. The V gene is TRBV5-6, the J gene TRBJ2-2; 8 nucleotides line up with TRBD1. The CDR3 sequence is CASSYRGSNTGELFF. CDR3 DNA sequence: TGTGCCAGCAGCTACAGGGGGAGTAACACCGGGGAGCTGTTTTTT.